The clone carrying this TCR beta chain was counted at least ten times. The sample is drawn from a study of low-dose radiotherapy and immunotherapy resistance in tumors. The wider study: With fractions of 0.5 Gy given every 2 weeks, Cohort 1 accumulated a total of 6.5 Gy. The patients were given nivolumab 240 mg every two weeks and ipilimumab 1 mg/kg every six weeks, through an intravenous route. On cycle 1 day 1, patients started four cycles of oral aspirin 300 mg daily.

Trimming shortened V by 2 bases and J by 0 bases, and 11 bases separated the two germline ends. CDR3 length equals 15 residues. Per the germline V gene, CDR1 is GTSNPN and CDR2 is SVGIG (reference sequence). Time point noted: before trial treatment. Along with nivolumab and ipilimumab, donors received aspirin, low-dose cyclophosphamide and low-dose radiotherapy. With TRAV- and TRBV-specific primers, first-strand cDNA was made, covering the alpha and beta chains. With a V-primer adapter and a constant-region primer, TCRs were amplified for approximately 19 PCR cycles. TCRdb analysed the reads with MiXCR anew, one entry per CDR3 protein. Found here are tens of thousands of distinct CDR3 sequences, about 18% of them singletons; the top ten hold approximately 2.8%.

The specimen was PBMCs, collected before treatment. The receptor was isolated from a male donor with prostate cancer. This rearrangement joins TRBV30 to TRBJ2-4, with D unclear. The CDR3 reads CAWSTDTLAKNIQYF. The DNA of the CDR3 is TGTGCCTGGAGTACAGACACGCTAGCCAAAAACATTCAGTACTTC.